Below are 5 T cell receptor beta chains sequenced from a single sample in a study of response to subunit inactivated influenza vaccine. One entry per CDR3 protein results from TCRdb running MiXCR on the RT-PCR reads. This sample has approximately 570,000 distinct CDR3 sequences, with less than 8% found just once. Sequencing used PBMCs from blood, obtained less than 30 months after vaccination. Receptors originate from a man in his fifties or sixties who received an inactivated influenza vaccine.

This clonotype occurred a few times. This rearrangement joins TRBV7-6 to TRBJ2-1; maybe TRBD2 (5 bases). The ends were cut back, 0 bases at V and 9 bases at J, with 9 bases in the middle. The length of the CDR3 is 13 residues. Germline V CDR1 and CDR2: SGHVS, FNYEAQ. The CDR3 protein is CASSLAYLAEQFF. CDR3 nucleotide sequence: TGTGCCAGCAGCTTAGCGTACCTAGCTGAGCAGTTCTTC.

This clonotype was recorded at least ten times. V usage is TRBV7-2 and J usage is TRBJ1-6; tentative D call: TRBD1 (5 bases). The CDR3 is made up of 16 amino acids. The V and J ends lost 0 bases and 8 bases respectively, with 14 bases between them. In germline, CDR1 is SGHTA, CDR2 FQGNSA. The CDR3 nucleotides read TGTGCCAGCAGCTTAGCTTGGGGCAGAATGGATTCACCCCTCCACTTT. Its protein is CASSLAWGRMDSPLHF.

The chain joins TRBV4-2 to TRBJ2-4; D gene uncertain. Trimming took off 1 base at V and 8 bases at J, with 3 bases between the two ends. CDR3 size: 11 residues. Germline CDR1 reads LGHNA; CDR2 reads YNFKEQ. The CDR3 DNA follows: TGTGCCAGCAGCCAAGGGGACATTCAGTACTTC. This codes for CASSQGDIQYF.

This clonotype was seen more than once but under ten times. The chain couples TRBV20-1 to TRBJ1-2, with 9 bases fitting TRBD1. There are 16 residues in the CDR3. The germline CDR1 and CDR2 sequences are DFQATT and SNEGSKA (reference sequence). Losses at the gene ends were 5 bases for V and 2 bases for J; bases not matched to a gene: 12. Here the CDR3 reads CSARKTGGVKNYGYTF. In nucleotides, the CDR3 is TGCAGTGCTCGTAAAACAGGGGGCGTTAAGAACTATGGCTACACCTTC.

The chain joins TRBV5-8 to TRBJ2-5; D may match TRBD1 or TRBD2 (5 bases each). The V gene lost 4 bases and the J gene lost 5 bases, with 18 bases spanning the gap. Germline V gene sequence: CDR1 SGHTS, CDR2 YDEGEE. The CDR3 consists of 15 residues. CDR3 region: CASSPRDARRETQYF. In DNA, the CDR3 is TGTGCCAGCAGCCCCCGGGACGCAAGACGGGAGACCCAGTACTTC.